This T cell receptor (beta chain) was identified during a study of Ad26.COV2.S vaccination and SARS-CoV-2 variants. At the level of the study: Ad26.COV2.S was injected intramuscularly once or twice, 56 days apart. Whole-study results and caveats: Vaccinees showed greater spike-specific TCR breadth than placebo recipients.

Details on this clone: Its target is unknown.

This CDR3 contains 13 residues. Trimming took off 0 bases at V and 13 bases at J, with 15 bases between the two ends. Germline CDR1 is MNHEY and CDR2 is SMNVEV (reference sequence). Sequenced by immunoSEQ multiplex PCR; TCRdb stores in-frame clones only, minus some. The sample shows 350,000 to 400,000 clones, 70% to 90% of them seen only once. Treatment denoted: around 19 received Ad26.COV2.S at low or high dose, single or two shots; five or six received placebo; per-sample allocation not given. Samples analyzed were those drawn on day 63 after the first vaccine or placebo injection. In the vaccine, an Ad26 vector expressed the SARS-CoV-2 spike of the Wuhan strain.

This receptor was taken from a person aged 18 to 65 who received the Ad26.COV2.S COVID-19 vaccine or a placebo. The chain combines TRBV27 with TRBJ2-5; tentatively, D is TRBD2 (5 bases). Here the sequenced sample was peripheral blood, taken in a trial of Ad26.COV2.S vaccine versus placebo. The CDR3 nucleotides read TGTGCCAGCAGTTTATCCTCCCTAGGACTCTTGTACTTC. It encodes CASSLSSLGLLYF.